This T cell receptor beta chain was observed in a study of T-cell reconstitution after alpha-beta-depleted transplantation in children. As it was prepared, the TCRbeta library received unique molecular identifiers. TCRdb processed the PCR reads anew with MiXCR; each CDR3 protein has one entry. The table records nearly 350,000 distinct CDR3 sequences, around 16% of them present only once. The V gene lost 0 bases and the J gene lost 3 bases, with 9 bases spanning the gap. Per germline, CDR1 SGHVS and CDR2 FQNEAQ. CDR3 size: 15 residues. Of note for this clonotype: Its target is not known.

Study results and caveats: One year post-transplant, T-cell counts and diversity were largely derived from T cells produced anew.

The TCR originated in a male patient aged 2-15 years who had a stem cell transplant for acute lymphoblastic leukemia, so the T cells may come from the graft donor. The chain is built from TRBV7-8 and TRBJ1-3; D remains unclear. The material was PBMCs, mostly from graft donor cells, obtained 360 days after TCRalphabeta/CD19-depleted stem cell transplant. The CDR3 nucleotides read TGTGCCAGCAGCTTAGCTTCCCCACTTGGAAACACCATATATTTT. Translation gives CASSLASPLGNTIYF. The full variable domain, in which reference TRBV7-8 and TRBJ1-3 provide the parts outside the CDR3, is GAGVSQSPRYKVAKRGQDVALRCDPISGHVSLFWYQQALGQGPEFLTYFQNEAQLDKSGLPSDRFFAERPEGSVSTLKIQRTQQEDSAVYLCASSLASPLGNTIYFGEGSWLTVV.